This entry is about one TCR beta chain. This clonotype was counted many times. What antigen it recognizes has not been identified. No much larger clone is present one base from it, and per-base qualities are unavailable. PBMCs were isolated by Ficoll-Paque density gradient centrifugation. This sample was sequenced with an Illumina NovaSeq 6000. TCRalpha and TCRbeta cDNA libraries were constructed by 5'RACE with constant-segment primers, with sample barcodes and unique molecular identifiers being introduced. RNA was extracted from every sample with Trizol reagent. Amplification of the libraries took two PCR steps, and the second step added a second sample barcode plus Illumina TruSeq adapters. Sequencing of the libraries was done on an Illumina NovaSeq, producing 2 x 150 bp paired-end reads. From the authors' description of their analysis: With migec v1.2.7, reads were demultiplexed and then collapsed into UMI-guided consensus sequences. Using mixcr v2.1.11, the UMI consensuses were aligned to TRA and TRB V and J templates and assembled into clonotypes. Clonotypes were classified as expanded or contracted when called significant by both edgeR and NoisET, with noise models trained on biological replicates. edgeR calls used a false discovery rate-adjusted p below 0.01 and a log2 fold-change threshold of 1. As an exploratory analysis of dynamics, max-normalized trajectories of the 1000 most abundant clonotypes were examined with PCA combined with hierarchical clustering. Separately sequenced CD4+ and CD8+ repertoires were used to assign the CD4 or CD8 phenotype of responding clones. Starting from the raw public reads, TCRdb applied fastp trimming at Q25, assembled clones with MiXCR and retained in-frame beta chains. Each entry merges the rows of one CDR3 protein and shows their most common DNA and genes. These V and J calls derive from TCRdb rather than the authors' analysis. Across this sample there are about 200,000 distinct CDR3 sequences, with roughly 17% seen only once. Roughly 1.9% of the sample rests with the top ten.

V and J are trimmed by 4 bases and 6 bases, and the gene matches miss 4 bases of the junction. CDR1 and CDR2 are read off the germline V gene (reference sequence) as SGHKS and YYEKEE. Measured from the cysteine to the phenylalanine, the CDR3 is 14 residues long. Of the read, only the CDR3 DNA is kept; its 42 bases are in frame from base 1. This specimen belongs to a study of T-cell memory formation after mild COVID-19 listed by TCRdb under 2021. With respect to the entire study: TCR sequence clusters from the two donors were found to be largely donor specific. Longitudinal TCRalpha and TCRbeta repertoire sequencing tracked T-cell clones expanding and contracting after mild COVID-19 in a couple of donors. The cohort comprised two young, previously healthy adult volunteers, one female and one male. Summary of the overall study and its limitations: Only a couple of mild cases were covered in the study, and larger cohorts including severe cases with pre-infection samples were considered necessary. Whether the second-wave clones peaking on day 37 were SARS-CoV-2 specific was not confirmed. Contracting CD4+ clones turned up mainly in the CM and EM memory subsets, whereas EMRA was where CD8+ clones were enriched. From day 15 to 85, contracting clones showed balanced CD4/CD8 phenotypes, whereas a second wave of clones that expanded from day 15 to 37 leaned towards CD4+. Some responding clones were detected in pre-infection memory, suggesting pre-existing cross-reactive memory T cells joined the SARS-CoV-2 response.

The chain is made from TRBV5-5 and TRBJ2-2, and TRBD1 aligns with 9 junction nucleotides. The specimen was PBMCs or a T cell subset sorted from them (not recorded which). The clonotype comes from an adult woman who had mild COVID-19 (a few samples of this study predate the infection). The sample titles of this study are shuffled in the database, so cell type and time point are left out; the donor was told from shared clones. The DNA sequence reads TGTGCCAGCAGCAACGGACAGGGGCCCGGGGAGCTGTTTTTT. Translated, this gives CASSNGQGPGELFF.